A selection of T cell receptor beta chains follows, all from one sample in a study of OX40 agonist ivuxolimab in advanced cancers. Measured with immunoSEQ multiplex PCR; TCRdb has only the in-frame clones, and not every one. The table has 60,000 to 80,000 clones, 70% to 85% seen once; the top ten hold around 1.1%. The sample was CD4+ or CD8+ T cells sorted from blood, taken in a trial of the OX40 agonist ivuxolimab. The receptors here all came from an adult with an advanced solid tumor such as melanoma, head and neck, liver or kidney cancer. Both conserved end residues are part of each CDR3. Size is stated for part of the rows, as once, few or many counts, or as a class when the clone is expanded.

size | J | V | CDR3
few | TRBJ2-1 | TRBV7-2 | CASSLITNEQFF
- | TRBJ1-6 | TRBV27 | CASSLSGVYSPLHF
once | TRBJ1-1 | TRBV5-6 | CASSLEVGYTEAFF
- | TRBJ1-4 | TRBV7-2 | CASSLTTTQGGKLFF
- | TRBJ1-1 | TRBV4-3 | CASSQARTRSTEAFF
- | TRBJ2-3 | TRBV21-1 | CASRDRGIKDTQYF
few | TRBJ1-4 | TRBV16 | CASSYPRGVEDEKLFF
- | TRBJ2-1 | TRBV6-5 | CASSYRRGRAGEQFF
- | TRBJ2-1 | TRBV11-2 | CASSLSRGRSYNEQFF
once | TRBJ1-1 | TRBV5-4 | CASQEGGTNTEAFF
many | TRBJ1-1 | TRBV18 | CASSGEGNTEAFF
- | TRBJ1-1 | TRBV6-1 | CASSEPNDRAEAFF
- | TRBJ1-2 | TRBV11-2 | CASSLGGGANYGYTF
- | TRBJ1-5 | TRBV7-2 | CASSLGGLGNQPQHF
- | TRBJ2-2 | TRBV18 | CASPHQHTGELFF
- | TRBJ2-7 | TRBV15 | CATSRDPGSYEQYF
- | TRBJ2-2 | TRBV18 | CASSPRTGRTGELFF
- | TRBJ2-5 | TRBV6-1 | CASGTGLETQYF
- | TRBJ1-1 | TRBV5-1 | CASSLAGTGGTEAFF
- | TRBJ2-1 | TRBV7-9 | CASSPPGQGGNNEQFF
- | TRBJ2-5 | TRBV6-6 | CASSQDQETQYF
few | TRBJ2-5 | TRBV11-3 | CASSKRTGGFVETQYF
- | TRBJ1-2 | TRBV7-8 | CASSLGTARPYGYTF
- | TRBJ1-5 | TRBV4-2 | CASSLDAQPQHF
- | TRBJ2-5 | TRBV2 | CASTEQAETQYF
medium-sized | TRBJ1-5 | TRBV6-5 | CASKSSGGINQPQHF
few | TRBJ1-1 | TRBV9 | CASSPRQGANTEAFF
- | TRBJ1-2 | TRBV11-1 | CASRGQGGDGYTF